This T cell receptor beta chain was documented in a study of blood T cell repertoires in COVID-19. Whole-study context: In each case, the material was cDNA or gDNA derived from T cells, B-cell-depleted T cells, or PBMCs.

The authors' processing: Estimation of nucleated cell counts was performed using reference gene primer amplification. Some clones are missing from TCRdb's copy, which holds only in-frame ones; the method was immunoSEQ multiplex PCR. For V, J and clone size, that table is used; D and trimming come from the DNA. The sample includes tens of thousands of clones, over 70% seen only once; the top ten take about 15%. The V end lost 2 bases, the J end lost 1 base, and 15 bases lay between the germline ends. Germline V gene lookup returns CDR1 SQVTM and CDR2 ANQGSEA. The CDR3 is made up of 16 amino acids. The TCR was taken from a human donor with active or convalescent COVID-19. The donor label of this sample is uncertain. The sample consisted of peripheral blood. V and J are TRBV29-1 and TRBJ1-5; possible D gene TRBD1, 5 bases. CDR3 bases: TGCAGCGTTGAACGAACAGGTGTGGGAAGCAATCAGCCCCAGCATTTT. Protein sequence: CSVERTGVGSNQPQHF.